Below, 7 T cell receptor beta chains from the same sample are listed, as sequenced in a study of control samples from healthy donors and cancer patients. TCRdb keeps only in-frame clones here, not all; method: immunoSEQ multiplex PCR. This table holds approximately 210,000 clones, approximately 91% found once. Sequences were obtained from blood. These TCRs come from a man aged 30 to 45 in good health.

V gene TRBV30 combines with J gene TRBJ2-7, with 9 bases matching TRBD2. This CDR3 region has 14 residues. V trimming: 3 bases; J trimming: 5 bases; junction bases outside the gene matches: 8. Germline V lookup: CDR1 GTSNPN, CDR2 SVGIG (reference sequence). The CDR3, as DNA: TGTGCCTGGAGGGCGGGCGGGGGGGGCCACGAGCAGTACTTC. Residues: CAWRAGGGGHEQYF.

The gene calls are TRBV21-1 and TRBJ1-4. TRBV21-1 is listed as a pseudogene. CDR3 length: 15 amino acids. CDR3 amino acids: CASSNNYEDDEKLFF. The DNA of the CDR3 is TGTGCCAGCAGCAACAATTACGAGGACGATGAAAAACTGTTTTTT.

The chain has TRBV2 and TRBJ1-6; no reliable D call. The germline V and J ends were trimmed by 3 bases and 0 bases, with 9 bases remaining between them. The CDR3 length is 16 residues. The germline gives CDR1 SNHLY, CDR2 FYNNEI. The CDR3 nucleotides read TGTGCCAGCAGTGACCGGACCAGCTCCTATAATTCACCCCTCCACTTT. Translation gives CASSDRTSSYNSPLHF. Based on the CDR3 plus reference TRBV2 and TRBJ1-6, the full variable domain is EPEVTQTPSHQVTQMGQEVILRCVPISNHLYFYWYRQILGQKVEFLVSFYNNEISEKSEIFDDQFSVERPDGSNFTLKIRSTKLEDSAMYFCASSDRTSSYNSPLHFGNGTRLTVT.

The chain couples TRBV12-3 or TRBV12-4 to TRBJ2-7, with no clear D. Deletions cut 6 bases from V and 0 bases from J, with 6 bases between. There are 12 residues in the CDR3. CDR3 DNA: TGTGCCAGCAGGGGGTCCTCCTACGAGCAGTACTTC. This encodes CASRGSSYEQYF.

In its sample, this clone was seen a few times. The chain combines TRBV6-5 with TRBJ1-6, with D perhaps TRBD1 (5 bases). The CDR3 has 14 residues. V lost 5 bases, J lost 8 bases, and 13 bases lay in between. In germline, CDR1 is MNHEY, CDR2 SVGAGI. CDR3: CASSPTEGHSPLHF. The DNA of the CDR3 is TGTGCCAGCAGTCCTACCGAGGGGCATTCACCCCTCCACTTT.

The CDR3 loop reads CASSEFGQSDYGYTF. CDR3 sequence (DNA): TGTGCCAGCAGTGAATTCGGGCAGAGCGACTATGGCTACACCTTC. The chain has TRBV6-1 and TRBJ1-2; D is undetermined. V lost 2 bases and J 3 bases, leaving 13 bases between the germline ends. The CDR3 totals 15 residues. Per germline, CDR1 MNHNS and CDR2 SASEGT.

V gene TRBV6-1 combines with J gene TRBJ2-7; 10 nucleotides align to TRBD2. V lost 3 bases and J lost 9; bases outside the gene matches: 11. This CDR3 has 15 amino acids. The germline V gene encodes CDR1 MNHNS and CDR2 SASEGT. CDR3 in DNA: TGTGCCAGCAGTGACCCTAGCGGGGGTCGGCAATGGCAGTACTTC. This translates into CASSDPSGGRQWQYF.